These 12 T cell receptor beta chains came from one sample sequenced in a study of technical replicates of blood from a handful of donors. This table comes from immunoSEQ multiplex PCR, and its TCRdb copy is limited to in-frame clones, with some not included. The sample holds around 98,000 clones, 90% to 96% seen once. Sequences were obtained from T cells isolated from PBMCs. These receptors all come from a human donor in good health.

This chain joins TRBV7-8 and TRBJ1-1; 8 bases align to TRBD1. CDR1 and CDR2 from the germline V gene are SGHVS and FQNEAQ. This CDR3 has 15 amino acids. The V and J ends lost 6 bases and 0 bases, in that order; junction bases with no gene match: 6. The CDR3 DNA follows: TGTGCCAGCAGAGGGCAGGGGGCTGTGAACACTGAAGCTTTCTTT. Protein sequence: CASRGQGAVNTEAFF. Full variable domain (missing parts from reference TRBV7-8 and TRBJ1-1): GAGVSQSPRYKVAKRGQDVALRCDPISGHVSLFWYQQALGQGPEFLTYFQNEAQLDKSGLPSDRFFAERPEGSVSTLKIQRTQQEDSAVYLCASRGQGAVNTEAFFGQGTRLTVV.

V gene TRBV18 combines with J gene TRBJ2-5; weak D call: TRBD1 (5 bases). The CDR3 contains 14 residues. V was trimmed by 0 bases and J by 5 bases, leaving 10 bases between them. Germline loops: CDR1 KGHSH, CDR2 LQKENI. The CDR3 DNA is TGTGCCAGCTCACCACCGCCAGGGTTGGAGACCCAGTACTTC. Translating gives CASSPPPGLETQYF.

The chain is built from TRBV19 and TRBJ1-1, with 9 nucleotides matching TRBD1. Germline V gene data show CDR1 as LNHDA and CDR2 as SQIVND (reference sequence). This CDR3 has 14 residues. The V segment lost 5 bases and the J segment 7 bases; nucleotides outside the gene matches: 8. CDR3 sequence: CASSFYRGHDEAFF. DNA for the CDR3: TGTGCCAGTAGTTTTTACAGGGGGCATGATGAAGCTTTCTTT.

J is TRBJ1-2 and V is TRBV10-2; no clear D gene. Trimming stripped 2 bases from V and 7 bases from J, with 11 bases between. Germline loops: CDR1 WSHSY, CDR2 SAAADI. The CDR3 has 13 residues. CDR3 coding DNA: TGCGCCAGCAGTGAGGGGAGGGATCGTGGCTACACCTTC. This codes for CASSEGRDRGYTF.

As concerns this clone: Mismatch with germline at one junction end may stem from a read error. The chain is built from TRBV7-7 and TRBJ2-5; 7 bases agree with TRBD2. In germline, CDR1 is SSHAT, CDR2 FNYEAQ (reference sequence). The CDR3 has 19 amino acids. The CDR3 reads CASSLTNRAGLHAGKTQYF. In nucleotides, the CDR3 is TGTGCTAGCAGCTTGACCAATAGAGCGGGACTACATGCGGGAAAGACCCAGTACTTC.

This clone was seen a single time. The chain carries TRBV5-4 and TRBJ2-7, with D possibly TRBD2 on 6 matching bases. This CDR3 has 16 residues. Deletions cut 4 bases from V and 2 bases from J, with 19 bases between. Germline V gene lookup returns CDR1 SGHNT and CDR2 YYREEE (reference sequence). The chain's CDR3 is CASSGAGMGIPYEQYF. CDR3 nucleotides: TGTGCCAGCAGCGGTGCGGGGATGGGGATCCCCTACGAGCAGTACTTC.

V is TRBV4-1 and J is TRBJ2-7; the match to TRBD2 covers 8 bases. The length of the CDR3 is 14 residues. The germline CDR1 and CDR2 sequences are MGHRA and YSYEKL. J gave up 2 bases and V 4 bases, and 4 bases lay outside the gene matches. CDR3 coding DNA: TGCGCCAGCAGCCTACTAGCGGATACCTACGAGCAGTACTTC. Translating it yields CASSLLADTYEQYF.

The genes are TRBV6-6 and TRBJ2-1; D is unclear. The germline gives CDR1 MNHNY, CDR2 SVGAGI (reference sequence). With 6 bases removed from V and 11 bases from J, the gap between germline ends came to 14 bases. There are 12 residues in the CDR3. The CDR3 region is CASSSRGEKQFF. The CDR3 DNA follows: TGTGCCAGCAGCTCCCGCGGAGAGAAGCAGTTCTTC.

The chain employs TRBV6-5 and TRBJ2-5; 11 positions match TRBD2. CDR1 and CDR2 from the germline V gene are MNHEY and SVGAGI. The V and J ends lost 5 bases and 2 bases, in that order; junction bases with no gene match: 4. This CDR3 is 15 amino acids long. The CDR3 DNA reads as TGTGCCAGCAGTAGGGGACTAGCGGTACAAGAGACCCAGTACTTC. This sequence encodes CASSRGLAVQETQYF.

V gene TRBV4-1 combines with J gene TRBJ2-1; perhaps TRBD2 as D (6 bases). The V and J ends lost 0 bases and 0 bases respectively, with 15 bases between them. The germline CDR1 and CDR2 sequences are MGHRA and YSYEKL. CDR3 length equals 18 residues. The CDR3: CASSQDRAGGYSYNEQFF. The CDR3 nucleotides are TGCGCCAGCAGCCAAGATCGAGCAGGAGGGTACTCCTACAATGAGCAGTTCTTC.

The chain combines TRBV6-4 with TRBJ2-5; possibly TRBD2 for D (5 bases). The CDR3 has 17 amino acids. Germline V gene sequence: CDR1 MRHNA, CDR2 SNTAGT. The V gene lost 2 bases and the J gene lost 3 bases, with 19 bases spanning the gap. The CDR3 reads CASSDGFRSGPKETQYF. CDR3 bases: TGTGCCAGCAGTGACGGTTTTAGGAGCGGACCAAAAGAGACCCAGTACTTC.

This chain joins TRBV6-5 and TRBJ2-2; D remains unclear. There are 15 residues in the CDR3. Trimming shortened V by 2 bases and J by 5 bases, and 12 bases separated the two germline ends. Per the germline V gene, CDR1 is MNHEY and CDR2 is SVGAGI. CDR3 loop: CASSYGSRSTGELFF. For the CDR3, the DNA is TGTGCCAGCAGTTACGGATCTAGGAGTACCGGGGAGCTGTTTTTT.